This T cell receptor (beta chain) was captured in a study of T cell responses to AZD1222 COVID-19 vaccine. Study-wide results and limits: Repertoire sampling occurred only after the peak T cell response.

About this clone: Its specificity is not known.

The CDR3 extends over 15 amino acids. Germline CDR1 is SGHNT and CDR2 is YYREEE (reference sequence). Trimming took off 0 bases at V and 1 base at J, with 11 bases between the two ends. The table came from immunoSEQ multiplex PCR; TCRdb's copy has only in-frame clones and leaves some out. The table lists just under 35,000 clones, roughly nine tenths of them singletons. The sequencing used peripheral blood, collected on day 0 of AZD1222 vaccination. This clonotype originated in an adult in good health. The gene calls are TRBV5-4 and TRBJ2-7; D gene ambiguous. The CDR3 nucleotides read TGTGCCAGCAGCTTGGGCGGTTACTCATCCTACGAGCAGTACTTC. Its translation is CASSLGGYSSYEQYF.